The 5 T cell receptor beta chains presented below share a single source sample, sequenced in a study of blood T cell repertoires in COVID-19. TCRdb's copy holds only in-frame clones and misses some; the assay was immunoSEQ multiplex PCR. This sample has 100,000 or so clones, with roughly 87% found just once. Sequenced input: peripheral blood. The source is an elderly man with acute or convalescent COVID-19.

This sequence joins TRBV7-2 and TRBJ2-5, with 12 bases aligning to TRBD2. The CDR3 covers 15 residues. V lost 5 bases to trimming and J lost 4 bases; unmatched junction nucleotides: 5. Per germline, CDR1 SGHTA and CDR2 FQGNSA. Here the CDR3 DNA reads TGTGCCAGCAGCAGACTAGCGGGAGCTGGAGAGACCCAGTACTTC. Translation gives CASSRLAGAGETQYF.

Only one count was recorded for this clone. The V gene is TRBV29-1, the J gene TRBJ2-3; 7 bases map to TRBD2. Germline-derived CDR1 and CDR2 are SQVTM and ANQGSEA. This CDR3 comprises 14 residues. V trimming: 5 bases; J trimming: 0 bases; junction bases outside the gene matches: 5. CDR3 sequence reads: CSVRPAGSTDTQYF. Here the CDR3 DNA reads TGCAGCGTTCGCCCAGCGGGGAGCACAGATACGCAGTATTTT.

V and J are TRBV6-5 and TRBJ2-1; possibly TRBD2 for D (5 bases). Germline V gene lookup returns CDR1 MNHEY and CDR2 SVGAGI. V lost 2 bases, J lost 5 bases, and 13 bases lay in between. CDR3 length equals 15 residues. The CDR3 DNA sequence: TGTGCCAGCAGTTACCTCCGAGCCGGGAACAATGAGCAGTTCTTC. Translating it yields CASSYLRAGNNEQFF.

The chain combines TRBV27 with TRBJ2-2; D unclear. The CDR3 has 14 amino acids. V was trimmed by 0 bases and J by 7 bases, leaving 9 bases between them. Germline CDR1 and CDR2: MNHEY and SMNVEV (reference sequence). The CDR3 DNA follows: TGTGCCAGCAGTTTATCCCATAGTGTCGGGGAGCTGTTTTTT. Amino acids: CASSLSHSVGELFF.

This CDR3 reads CATTRDRTNTEAFF. The CDR3 nucleotides read TGTGCCACCACGAGGGACAGGACGAACACTGAAGCTTTCTTT. The J gene is TRBJ1-1, the V gene TRBV15; 8 bases agree with TRBD1. V was pared by 7 bases and J by 1 base, with 5 bases of the junction left unmatched. Per germline, CDR1 LNHNV and CDR2 YYDKDF (reference sequence). The CDR3 consists of 14 residues.